This TCR beta chain was profiled in a study of monozygotic twins with cystic fibrosis (dated by TCRdb to about 2021). Concerning the study at large: Barcoded libraries were prepared from about 3 micrograms of fragmented DNA with approximately 16 PCR cycles. Data for three of the twin pairs had been reported previously in another context. Ten female and six male twin pairs, aged roughly 2.0 to 36.4 years (median approximately 9.1 years) and mostly children and adolescents, were included in the cohort. TCR beta repertoires were compared within and between 16 monozygotic twin pairs with cystic fibrosis so that genetic influence on V and J gene usage could be assessed. Twins were ranked among 800 to 1,100 cohort participants for weight-for-height and FEVPerc (FEV1 disease centile) at the day of blood sampling. General conclusions and limits of the study: No association turned up between shared CDR3 numbers and age, concordance or disease severity, and the cohort was small. Simpson clonality was generally low (median about 0.009), suggesting a naive-dominated repertoire, with higher clonality in the most severely affected patients. Sharing of nucleotide-identical clonotypes was significantly greater within monozygotic CF twin pairs than between unrelated CF individuals (P = 0.000026, Mann-Whitney). In 13 of 16 pairs, V gene usage most closely resembled the co-twin's, and the same held for J usage in 8 of 16 pairs, a pattern suggesting genetic constraints.

Following the manufacturer's instructions, TCR beta CDR3 regions were amplified by multiplex PCR with the immunoSEQ immune profiling system. An Illumina NextSeq system was used for sequencing. Turning to the authors' computational methods: Sequence data were processed on the immunoSEQ Analyzer platform, and clonality was calculated as the square root of Simpson's index of productive rearrangements. Jensen-Shannon distance served as the measure of similarity in V and J usage, while OLGA was used to compute CDR3 generation probabilities. Shared CDR3 sequences were searched against the immuneACCESS database (August 2020) and VDJdb (December 2020). The source is immuneACCESS, and TCRdb retained only in-frame sequences with V and J called. Part of the clones is not carried over; for the studies checked, unresolved V genes explain less than half of this, and the remainder is unexplained. D and trimming come from the DNA, and the V and J calls and clone size come from that table. This sample comprises some 31,000 clones, approximately 86% of them detected only once. The top ten clonotypes cover 0.85% to 0.95% of the sample.

This clone was observed once. The specificity of this receptor is unknown. The sample holds no much larger clone one base away, and base qualities are not on file. V loses 3 bases, J loses 3 bases, and the germline ends lie 12 bases apart. According to the germline V gene, CDR1 reads SQVTM and CDR2 reads ANQGSEA. Reading from cysteine to phenylalanine, the CDR3 counts 14 amino acids. Just the 42-base CDR3 DNA is kept, in frame starting at base 1. The twin pairs came from the European Cystic Fibrosis Twin and Sibling Study Cohort, which recruited patients from roughly 160 CF clinics across 14 European countries. Zygosity and CFTR genotype were verified in-house, with zygosity tested by multiplex PCR of nine short tandem repeat loci. Each twin gave a peripheral blood sample, and clinical parameters were documented on that same day of blood sampling. Phenol/chloroform extraction was used to isolate genomic DNA from peripheral blood cells, and the DNA was then kept in TE buffer at 4 degrees C.

Recombination linked TRBV29-1 to TRBJ2-1; TRBD2 is a possible D gene, resting on 5 matching bases. Sequencing was done on a sample of blood. The TCR comes from a girl aged 2-15 years with cystic fibrosis. The bases read TGCAGCGTTGATTTGCGGGCGGACTACAATGAGCAGTTCTTC. It codes for CSVDLRADYNEQFF.